This TCR beta chain was obtained from a study of T cell responses to AZD1222 COVID-19 vaccine. Study in general: Some second doses came at about 4 weeks and others at about 12 weeks; these were pooled.

Findings and limits, study-wide: Only a handful of AZD1222 recipients were seropositive at baseline.

Only in-frame clones appear in the TCRdb table, and some are missing; sequencing was by immunoSEQ multiplex PCR. Here the sample spans 150,000 or so clones, roughly nine tenths being singletons. With respect to this clone: Its antigen is unknown.

The sample in question was peripheral blood, obtained on day 0 of AZD1222 vaccination. The source of this sequence is an adult in good health.

This CDR3 reads CASSHGTGGTEAFF. The CDR3 region has the DNA TGTGCCAGCAGCCACGGGACAGGGGGCACTGAAGCTTTCTTT. The rearrangement joins TRBV3-1 (or the pseudogene TRBV3-2) to TRBJ1-1; TRBD1 matches 11 bases. The V and J ends lost 3 bases and 4 bases, in that order; junction bases with no gene match: 1. The germline V gene encodes CDR1 LGHDT and CDR2 YNNKEL (reference sequence). This CDR3 contains 14 residues.